This T cell receptor (beta chain) emerged from a study of T-cell memory formation after mild COVID-19. Study-wide background: TCR clusters were mostly confined to one donor each.

V lost 4 bases, J lost 3 bases, and 16 bases lay in between. This CDR3 has 15 amino acids. Germline assignment: CDR1 LGHDT and CDR2 YNNKEL (reference sequence). With respect to this clonotype: Antigen specificity is unknown.

Study-level points and caveats: For contracting clones, CD4+ ones sat mainly in CM and EM, CD8+ in EMRA. Within pre-infection memory, some responding clones were found, suggesting cross-reactive memory joined.

UMIs and sample barcodes were carried by the TCR alpha and TCR beta cDNA libraries that 5'RACE produced using constant-segment primers. From the 5' RACE reads, TCRdb called clonotypes with MiXCR, one entry per CDR3 protein. The sample holds fewer than 200,000 distinct CDR3 sequences, over 20% seen once. This sequence originates from an adult woman who had mild COVID-19 (a few samples of this study predate the infection). Cell type and time point are not known. Material for sequencing was PBMCs or a T cell subset sorted from them (not recorded which). The chain is built from TRBV3-1 and TRBJ2-7; the D gene is possibly TRBD1 (6 bases). The CDR3 region has the DNA TGTGCCAGCAGCCCCTTCTCAACAGGGTTCTACGAGCAGTACTTC. It yields the protein CASSPFSTGFYEQYF.